This T cell receptor (beta chain) originates from a study of brain metastases from non-small cell lung cancer. Study findings and constraints: Expanded T-cell clones appeared in roughly 60% of brain metastases over primaries. Brain metastases had lower T-cell infiltration than primary tumors.

V shed 2 bases and J shed 2 bases, with 10 bases lying between them. This CDR3 contains 15 residues. Germline lookup yields CDR1 SGHTA and CDR2 FQGNSA. Using immunoSEQ multiplex PCR, the repertoire was profiled, and TCRdb retains in-frame clones only, with some absent. This sample has around 8,000 clones; 85% occur once, and the top ten carry roughly 4%. A remark on this clone: Its target is not known.

The sequenced sample consisted of primary lung tumor tissue. The sequence came from a donor aged 40 or older with non-small cell lung cancer. The rearrangement links TRBV7-2 to TRBJ2-1; D gene unclear. The chain's CDR3 is CASSLSADAYNEQFF. The CDR3 DNA follows: TGTGCCAGCAGCTTATCCGCAGATGCCTACAATGAGCAGTTCTTC.